The source of this T cell receptor (beta chain) is a study of beta chain features in type 1 diabetes. Study results and limitations: The study found fewer insertions and more deletions at VDJ junctions in type 1 diabetes patients.

Sequenced material consisted of expressed TCRB transcripts (all of the isolated RNA was reverse transcribed). Sequencing of naive, central memory and regulatory T cell samples gave an average of roughly 3.4 million reads. The assay was immunoSEQ multiplex PCR, and TCRdb's table has in-frame clones only and misses some. The data show hundreds of thousands of clones, over 8.5% seen once. Comment on this clone: Antigen unknown.

The origin of this receptor is a woman aged 18 to 35 in good health. The sample was naive CD4+ T cells from blood.

CDR3 sequence: CASSQRQGRDFYGYTF. The CDR3 DNA reads as TGTGCCAGCAGTCAAAGACAGGGTCGGGACTTCTATGGCTACACCTTC. The V call is TRBV25-1, the J call TRBJ1-2, with 7 bases that match TRBD1. J gave up 4 bases and V 5 bases, and 13 bases lay outside the gene matches. Per germline, CDR1 MGHDK and CDR2 SYGVNS. The CDR3 consists of 16 residues.